Listed here are 8 T cell receptor beta chains from one sample, sequenced in a study of blood T cell repertoires in COVID-19. TCRdb's table, derived via immunoSEQ multiplex PCR, lists solely in-frame clones and lacks some. The data hold approximately 260,000 clones, with under 90% observed a single time. Sequenced material: PBMCs or T cells enriched from blood (not recorded which). The source of these receptors is a woman aged 55-69 years who had recovered from COVID-19.

The V call is TRBV24-1, the J call TRBJ1-2, with TRBD1 matching over 8 bases. V was pared by 3 bases and J by 6 bases, with 5 bases of the junction left unmatched. The CDR3 is 14 residues long. CDR1 and CDR2 (germline): KGHDR, SFDVKD. The DNA of the CDR3 is TGTGCCACCAGTGATCCTACAGGGGGAAATGGCTACACCTTC. Its protein is CATSDPTGGNGYTF.

This clone was picked up a small number of times. The chain recombines TRBV28 with TRBJ2-7; 11 nucleotides agree with TRBD2. Germline V gene data show CDR1 as MDHEN and CDR2 as SYDVKM. CDR3 length: 16 residues. V lost 4 bases to trimming and J lost 2 bases; unmatched junction nucleotides: 7. In nucleotides, the CDR3 is TGTGCCAGCAGTTCGTACGGGACTAGCGGTACCTACGAGCAGTACTTC. Amino acid sequence: CASSSYGTSGTYEQYF. Full variable domain (missing parts from reference TRBV28 and TRBJ2-7): DVKVTQSSRYLVKRTGEKVFLECVQDMDHENMFWYRQDPGLGLRLIYFSYDVKMKEKGDIPEGYSVSREKKERFSLILESASTNQTSMYLCASSSYGTSGTYEQYFGPGTRLTVT.

The V call is TRBV29-1, the J call TRBJ2-1; D may be TRBD1 (5 bases). With 4 bases removed from V and 8 bases from J, the gap between germline ends came to 9 bases. The CDR3 contains 11 residues. Germline V gene sequence: CDR1 SQVTM, CDR2 ANQGSEA. The CDR3 reads CSVGTSYEQFF. The DNA of the CDR3 is TGCAGCGTTGGGACATCCTATGAGCAGTTCTTC.

This clone was counted once. The chain combines TRBV2 with TRBJ2-2, with TRBD1 as a possible D gene (7 bases). Trimming removed 6 bases at V and 5 bases at J, with 16 bases between. Per the germline V gene, CDR1 is SNHLY and CDR2 is FYNNEI. CDR3 size: 15 residues. CDR3 sequence: CASRLEGAPTGELFF. In nucleotides, the CDR3 is TGTGCCAGCAGGTTGGAGGGGGCGCCAACCGGGGAGCTGTTTTTT.

The chain links TRBV11-3 to TRBJ2-1, with 12 nucleotides matching TRBD2. Germline-derived CDR1 and CDR2 are SGHNT and YENEEA. The V gene end was trimmed by 6 bases and the J gene end by 0 bases; junction bases not matched to a gene: 3. This CDR3 has 16 residues. CDR3 region: CASSLAGGSSYNEQFF. The CDR3 DNA reads TGTGCCAGCAGTCTAGCGGGAGGGAGCTCCTACAATGAGCAGTTCTTC. Looking up the rest from reference TRBV11-3 and TRBJ2-1 gives the full variable domain: EAGVVQSPRYKIIEKKQPVAFWCNPISGHNTLYWYLQNLGQGPELLIRYENEEAVDDSQLPKDRFSAERLKGVDSTLKIQPAELGDSAVYLCASSLAGGSSYNEQFFGPGTRLTVL.

This sequence joins TRBV18 and TRBJ1-6; 8 nucleotides line up with TRBD1. V lost 3 bases, J lost 8 bases, and 6 bases stayed unmatched. CDR1 and CDR2 from the germline V gene are KGHSH and LQKENI. CDR3 length: 15 residues. The CDR3 region has the DNA TGTGCCAGCTCACCTATCAACAGGGGGGATTCACCCCTCCACTTT. Protein product: CASSPINRGDSPLHF. Using reference TRBV18 and TRBJ1-6 for the parts outside the CDR3, the full variable domain is NAGVMQNPRHLVRRRGQEARLRCSPMKGHSHVYWYRQLPEEGLKFMVYLQKENIIDESGMPKERFSAEFPKEGPSILRIQQVVRGDSAAYFCASSPINRGDSPLHFGNGTRLTVT.

This clone was seen a few times. The CDR3 nucleotides are TGTGCCAGCAGCAATAGAATAGACAGGGATGATGGAGAGACCCAGTACTTC. Its translation is CASSNRIDRDDGETQYF. This sequence joins TRBV21-1 and TRBJ2-5; TRBD1 was called by the table and not checked on the DNA. TRBV21-1 is shown as a pseudogene. The CDR3 contains 17 residues.

The chain has TRBV3-1 (or the pseudogene TRBV3-2) and TRBJ1-6, with 12 bases that match TRBD1. This CDR3 is built from 17 residues. V dropped 4 bases and J dropped 6; count of bases not matched to a gene: 7. CDR1 and CDR2 (germline): LGHDT, YNNKEL (reference sequence). In nucleotides, the CDR3 is TGTGCCAGCAGCCCCCGGGACAGGGGGCCAAGTAATTCACCCCTCCACTTT. Translating it yields CASSPRDRGPSNSPLHF.